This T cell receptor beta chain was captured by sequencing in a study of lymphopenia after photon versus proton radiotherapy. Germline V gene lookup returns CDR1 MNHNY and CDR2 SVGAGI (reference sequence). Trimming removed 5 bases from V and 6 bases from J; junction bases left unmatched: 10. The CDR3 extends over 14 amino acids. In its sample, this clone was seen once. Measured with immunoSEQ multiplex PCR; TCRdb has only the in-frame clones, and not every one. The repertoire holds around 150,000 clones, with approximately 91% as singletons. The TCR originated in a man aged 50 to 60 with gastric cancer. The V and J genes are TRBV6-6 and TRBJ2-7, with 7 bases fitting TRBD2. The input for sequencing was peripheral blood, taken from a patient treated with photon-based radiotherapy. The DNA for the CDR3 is TGTGCCAGCAGTCCCGTCGAGGGAGGGGTCGAGCAGTACTTC. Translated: CASSPVEGGVEQYF.